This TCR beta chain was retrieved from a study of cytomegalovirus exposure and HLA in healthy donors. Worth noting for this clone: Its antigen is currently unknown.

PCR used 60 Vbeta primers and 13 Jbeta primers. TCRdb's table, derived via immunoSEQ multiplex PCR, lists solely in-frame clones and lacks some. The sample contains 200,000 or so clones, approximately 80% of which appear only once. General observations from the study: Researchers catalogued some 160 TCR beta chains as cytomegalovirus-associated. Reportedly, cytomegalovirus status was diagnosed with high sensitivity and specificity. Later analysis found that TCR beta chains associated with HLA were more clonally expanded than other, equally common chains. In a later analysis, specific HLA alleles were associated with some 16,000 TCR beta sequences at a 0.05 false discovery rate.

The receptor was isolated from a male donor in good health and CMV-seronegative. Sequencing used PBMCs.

For the CDR3, the DNA is TGTGCCAGCAGGGAAACCGGGACAGGGCCTCTAGGGAGGGGAGAGACCCAGTACTTC. It is translated as CASRETGTGPLGRGETQYF. The chain combines TRBV9 with TRBJ2-5, with 9 nucleotides matching TRBD1. The CDR3 loop spans 19 amino acids. Germline V gene data show CDR1 as SGDLS and CDR2 as YYNGEE. The V segment lost 5 bases and the J segment 4 bases; nucleotides outside the gene matches: 21.